This T cell receptor (beta chain) was sequenced in a study of early T cells in non-severe SARS-CoV-2 infection. Overall study findings and caveats: Sequences matched to VDJdb favored anti-spike CD8 responses, while private and CD4 specificities were missed.

In its sample, this clonotype was seen many times. Its antigen is not identified. Individual cDNA molecules carried attached unique molecular identifiers. TCRdb used MiXCR to reprocess the 5' RACE reads, holding one entry per CDR3 protein. Seen here are approximately 48,000 distinct CDR3 sequences, almost 9.5% observed once, and the top ten hold about 16%. Germline V gene data show CDR1 as MNHEY and CDR2 as SMNVEV (reference sequence). V lost 6 bases and J lost 8, with 13 bases in between. CDR3 length: 12 amino acids. Input material: whole blood. This clonotype originated in an adult who was a healthcare worker with PCR-confirmed SARS-CoV-2 infection or an uninfected control (not recorded which). This rearrangement joins TRBV27 to TRBJ1-2; D is perhaps TRBD1 (5 bases). The CDR3 is CASRHPQGGYTF. DNA for the CDR3: TGTGCCAGCAGGCATCCCCAGGGCGGCTACACCTTC.